The clone carrying this TCR beta chain was seen at least ten times. The antigen remains undetermined. Time point described: newly diagnosed GD, antithyroid drugs for less than 3 months. The authors made the TCR library using RNA they extracted from PBMCs. Into tubes containing EDTA, approximately 9.4 milliliters of peripheral blood were drawn. CDR1 is DFQATT and CDR2 is SNEGSKA in the germline V gene (reference sequence). This CDR3 spans 15 amino acids. J lost 3 bases, V lost 4 bases, and 5 bases had no gene match. Construction of TCR beta libraries relied on iRepertoire HTBI primers and on Arm-PCR targeting CDR3 regions. TCRdb called the multiplex PCR reads again in MiXCR, with one record for every CDR3 protein. In the table there are around 400,000 distinct CDR3 sequences, around 15% of which are singletons. The data derive from a study of regulatory T cells in long-lasting Graves disease. Findings and limits, study-wide: Public clonotype sharing was higher in persistent than newly diagnosed patients.

This receptor was identified in a female donor with Graves disease. The material sequenced was peripheral blood mononuclear cells (PBMCs), taken at new diagnosis, from a patient treated with antithyroid drugs. The chain recombines TRBV20-1 with TRBJ2-4; TRBD1 matches at 11 bases. The CDR3 sequence is CSATGTGGYKNIQYF. CDR3 DNA sequence: TGCAGTGCTACCGGGACAGGGGGGTACAAAAACATTCAGTACTTC.